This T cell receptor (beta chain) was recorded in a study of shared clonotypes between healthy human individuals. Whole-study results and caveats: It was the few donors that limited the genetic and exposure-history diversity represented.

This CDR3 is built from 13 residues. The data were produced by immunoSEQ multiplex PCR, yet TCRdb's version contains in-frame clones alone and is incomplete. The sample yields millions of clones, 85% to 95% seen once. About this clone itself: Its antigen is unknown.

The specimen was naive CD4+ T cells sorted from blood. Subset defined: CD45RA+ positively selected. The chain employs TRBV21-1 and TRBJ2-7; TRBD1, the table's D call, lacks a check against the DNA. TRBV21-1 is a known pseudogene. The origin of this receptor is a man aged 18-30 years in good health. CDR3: CASTKTGPAEQYF. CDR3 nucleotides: TGTGCCAGCACGAAGACAGGGCCCGCCGAGCAGTACTTC.